Listed here are 15 T cell receptor beta chains from one sample, sequenced in a study of OX40 agonist ivuxolimab in advanced cancers. Sequencing was performed with immunoSEQ multiplex PCR; in TCRdb, only in-frame clones are kept and a portion is missing. The sample carries tens of thousands of clones, approximately 89% recorded once. This material consisted of CD4+ or CD8+ T cells sorted from blood, taken in a trial of the OX40 agonist ivuxolimab. The receptors originated from an adult with an advanced solid tumor such as melanoma, head and neck, liver or kidney cancer.

The CDR3 nucleotides read TGTGCCTGGAGTGCCGATCGGGAGGGCCGATTAAATGAGCAGTTCTTC. Protein: CAWSADREGRLNEQFF. The chain is built from TRBV30 and TRBJ2-1; 8 positions agree with TRBD2. The V and J ends lost 1 base and 7 bases, in that order; junction bases with no gene match: 12. The CDR3 is 16 residues long. CDR1 is GTSNPN, CDR2 SVGIG, per germline (reference sequence).

The chain has TRBV19 and TRBJ1-1; tentatively, D is TRBD1 (6 bases). The length of the CDR3 is 13 residues. The V gene lost 7 bases and the J gene lost 1 base, with 10 bases spanning the gap. Per the germline V gene, CDR1 is LNHDA and CDR2 is SQIVND (reference sequence). The CDR3: CASTLGQNTEAFF. The CDR3, as DNA: TGTGCCAGTACCCTGGGACAGAACACTGAAGCTTTCTTT. The variable domain in full, completed from reference TRBV19 and TRBJ1-1, reads DGGITQSPKYLFRKEGQNVTLSCEQNLNHDAMYWYRQDPGQGLRLIYYSQIVNDFQKGDIAEGYSVSREKKESFPLTVTSAQKNPTAFYLCASTLGQNTEAFFGQGTRLTVV.

V and J are TRBV28 and TRBJ1-4; 8 nucleotides match TRBD1. The trim removed 4 bases at V and 5 bases at J, leaving 6 bases unmatched. The CDR3 runs to 15 residues. Germline lookup yields CDR1 MDHEN and CDR2 SYDVKM. The CDR3 coding sequence is TGTGCCAGCAGTTCCTCTAGACAGGGGAATGAAAAACTGTTTTTT. This encodes CASSSSRQGNEKLFF.

In its sample, this clone was seen once. The rearrangement links TRBV7-2 to TRBJ2-2; 9 bases map to TRBD1. The V gene's germline CDR1 is SGHTA and CDR2 FQGNSA. CDR3 size: 15 residues. Trimming at V came to 5 bases and at J to 6 bases, leaving 7 bases not matched to a gene. CDR3 sequence: CASSLGQGLAGELFF. The CDR3 DNA follows: TGTGCCAGCAGCCTGGGACAGGGCTTGGCCGGGGAGCTGTTTTTT.

Only a few counts were recorded for this clone. The chain is built from TRBV30 and TRBJ1-6; possible D gene TRBD1, 5 bases. Germline loops: CDR1 GTSNPN, CDR2 SVGIG (reference sequence). The CDR3 has 13 amino acids. Trimming stripped 2 bases from V and 6 bases from J, with 8 bases between. The CDR3 sequence: CAWSSQGNSPLHF. CDR3 in DNA: TGTGCCTGGAGTTCGCAGGGTAATTCACCCCTCCACTTT. The entire variable domain, with the rest obtained from reference TRBV30 and TRBJ1-6, is as follows: SQTIHQWPATLVQPVGSPLSLECTVEGTSNPNLYWYRQAAGRGLQLLFYSVGIGQISSEVPQNLSASRPQDRQFILSSKKLLLSDSGFYLCAWSSQGNSPLHFGNGTRLTVT.

The chain uses TRBV4-1 and TRBJ1-6; TRBD1 aligns across 7 bases. The CDR3 extends over 17 amino acids. Germline CDR1 and CDR2: MGHRA and YSYEKL. V lost 4 bases, J lost 3 bases, and 9 bases stayed unmatched. The CDR3 here is CASSPTNRGVYNSPLHF. The CDR3 bases are TGCGCCAGCAGCCCAACCAACAGGGGAGTCTATAATTCACCCCTCCACTTT.

This chain uses TRBV4-2 with TRBJ2-5, with D possibly matching TRBD2 (5 bases). Germline CDR1 and CDR2: LGHNA and YNFKEQ. With 0 bases removed from V and 5 bases from J, the gap between germline ends came to 16 bases. CDR3 size: 16 residues. CDR3 bases: TGTGCCAGCAGCCAAGACGGTGACTACCTTACGGAGACCCAGTACTTC. Amino acids: CASSQDGDYLTETQYF.

The chain employs TRBV4-3 and TRBJ2-6; D gene uncertain. Per germline, CDR1 LGHNA and CDR2 YSLEER. The CDR3 contains 15 residues. The V end lost 0 bases, the J end lost 4 bases, and 7 bases lay between the germline ends. The CDR3 loop reads CASSQDVNGANVLTF. The CDR3 DNA is TGCGCCAGCAGCCAAGATGTGAACGGGGCCAACGTCCTGACTTTC.

J is TRBJ2-3 and V is TRBV21-1; the D segment call TRBD2 is taken from the table without a DNA check. TRBV21-1 is termed a pseudogene. The CDR3 consists of 15 residues. Written as DNA, the CDR3 is TGTGCCAGCAGCAAAGAGGGGACTAGTCCAGATACGCAGTATTTT. Translating gives CASSKEGTSPDTQYF.

The CDR3 protein is CASSPSGTGAYNEQFF. In DNA, the CDR3 is TGTGCCAGCAGCCCAAGTGGGACAGGAGCCTACAATGAGCAGTTCTTC. The chain employs TRBV7-2 and TRBJ2-1; 8 bases map to TRBD1. CDR1 and CDR2 (germline): SGHTA, FQGNSA. The CDR3 contains 16 residues. Trimming removed 5 bases from V and 2 bases from J; junction bases left unmatched: 8.

The chain employs TRBV2 and TRBJ1-5, with 8 bases identical to TRBD1. Trimming took 7 bases from V and 0 from J; bases not matched to a gene: 14. The CDR3 is made up of 18 amino acids. Germline assignment: CDR1 SNHLY and CDR2 FYNNEI. The CDR3 loop is CASTRGRGRVDSNQPQHF. The CDR3 DNA reads as TGTGCCAGCACGAGGGGCAGGGGGCGGGTTGATAGCAATCAGCCCCAGCATTTT.

This chain connects TRBV19 to TRBJ2-7; possible D gene TRBD1, 6 bases. The CDR3 contains 14 residues. V was cut by 7 bases and J by 0 bases, with 13 bases left in between. CDR1 is LNHDA and CDR2 is SQIVND in the germline V gene (reference sequence). CDR3 amino acids: CASKATGSSYEQYF. The CDR3 DNA is TGTGCCAGTAAAGCGACAGGCAGCTCCTACGAGCAGTACTTC.

CDR3 in DNA: TGTGCCAGCAGCTTGGCCGGCGGTGTGAACACTGAAGCTTTCTTT. Protein: CASSLAGGVNTEAFF. This chain joins TRBV5-8 and TRBJ1-1; D gene ambiguous. The CDR3 extends over 15 amino acids. In germline, CDR1 is SGHTS, CDR2 YDEGEE. V shed 0 bases and J shed 0 bases, with 9 bases lying between them.

The chain combines TRBV2 with TRBJ2-2; 8 bases line up with TRBD1. CDR3 length equals 14 residues. The V gene's germline CDR1 is SNHLY and CDR2 FYNNEI. V lost 5 bases, J lost 5 bases, and 4 bases stayed unmatched. As DNA, the CDR3 is TGTGCCAGCAGTACAACAGGGGGGACCGGGGAGCTGTTTTTT. Its protein is CASSTTGGTGELFF.

In its sample, this clone was seen once. J is TRBJ1-2 and V is TRBV2, with D uncertain. V was trimmed by 6 bases and J by 3 bases, leaving 14 bases between them. The CDR3 contains 14 residues. CDR1 is SNHLY and CDR2 is FYNNEI in the germline V gene. The CDR3 sequence is CASSLGDRDYGYTF. In nucleotides, the CDR3 is TGTGCCAGCAGCCTCGGGGATAGGGACTATGGCTACACCTTC.